This T cell receptor beta chain was sequenced for a study of OX40 agonist ivuxolimab in advanced cancers. About the study: Dose-escalation cases comprised hepatocellular carcinoma, melanoma, renal cell or head and neck cancer.

Data came from immunoSEQ multiplex PCR; TCRdb stores just in-frame clones and leaves some out. The table lists over 35,000 clones, 86% of them singletons. V trimming: 0 bases; J trimming: 4 bases; junction bases outside the gene matches: 9. The CDR3 covers 18 residues. The V gene's germline CDR1 is SGHVS and CDR2 FNYEAQ. The rearrangement links TRBV7-6 to TRBJ2-2; 9 bases match TRBD1. This sequence originates from an adult with an advanced solid tumor such as melanoma, head and neck, liver or kidney cancer. Sequences were derived from CD4+ or CD8+ T cells sorted from blood, sampled in a trial of the OX40 agonist ivuxolimab. In nucleotides, the CDR3 is TGTGCCAGCAGCTTAGCGCTTATGGGACAGGGCCGCACCGGGGAGCTGTTTTTT. It specifies CASSLALMGQGRTGELFF.